The clone carrying this T cell receptor beta chain was observed once. Its antigen is not identified. These data are taken from a study of T cell responses to AZD1222 COVID-19 vaccine. Study findings and constraints: The breadth and depth of Spike-specific TCRs increased once two AZD1222 doses had been given. Donors in the cohort were predominantly white British and more often female, and clonal diversity was possibly underestimated. A reported finding is that nearly half of spike-specific TCRs target unmutated variant regions. The span of vaccine-associated CD4 TCRs extended across spike, with dominance at 160-218 and 743-854.

The V segment lost 5 bases and the J segment 7 bases; nucleotides outside the gene matches: 8. Germline CDR1 reads MNHEY; CDR2 reads SVGAGI. The CDR3 has 15 amino acids. Data came from immunoSEQ multiplex PCR; TCRdb stores just in-frame clones and leaves some out. This repertoire shows 150,000 to 200,000 clones, over 85% found once; its top ten account for around 4.3%. The sequences come from peripheral blood, collected on day 0 of AZD1222 vaccination. The V call is TRBV6-5, the J call TRBJ1-5; 10 bases line up with TRBD1. The clonotype was recovered from an adult in good health. Written as DNA, the CDR3 is TGTGCCAGCAGTCGACAGGGGGCGCCTGGGCAGCCCCAGCATTTT. This encodes CASSRQGAPGQPQHF.